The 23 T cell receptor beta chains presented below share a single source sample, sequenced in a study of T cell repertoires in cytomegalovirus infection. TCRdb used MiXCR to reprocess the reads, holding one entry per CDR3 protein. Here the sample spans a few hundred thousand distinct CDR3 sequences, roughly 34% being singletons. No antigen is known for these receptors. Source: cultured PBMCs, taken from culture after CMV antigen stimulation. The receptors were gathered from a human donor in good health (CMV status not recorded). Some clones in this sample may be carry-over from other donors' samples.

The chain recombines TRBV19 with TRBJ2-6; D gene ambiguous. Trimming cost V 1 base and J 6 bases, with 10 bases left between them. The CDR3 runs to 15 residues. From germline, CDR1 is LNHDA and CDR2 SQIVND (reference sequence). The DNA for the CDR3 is TGTGCCAGTAGTATAGCCGGGTTTGCGGCCAACGTCCTGACTTTC. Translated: CASSIAGFAANVLTF.

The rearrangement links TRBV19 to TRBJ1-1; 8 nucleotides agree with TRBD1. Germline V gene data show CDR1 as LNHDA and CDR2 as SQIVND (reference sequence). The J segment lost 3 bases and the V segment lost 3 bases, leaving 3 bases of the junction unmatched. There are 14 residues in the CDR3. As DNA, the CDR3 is TGTGCCAGTAGTATCAGGGGGCTGGACACTGAAGCTTTCTTT. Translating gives CASSIRGLDTEAFF. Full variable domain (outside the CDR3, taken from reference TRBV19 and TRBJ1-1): DGGITQSPKYLFRKEGQNVTLSCEQNLNHDAMYWYRQDPGQGLRLIYYSQIVNDFQKGDIAEGYSVSREKKESFPLTVTSAQKNPTAFYLCASSIRGLDTEAFFGQGTRLTVV.

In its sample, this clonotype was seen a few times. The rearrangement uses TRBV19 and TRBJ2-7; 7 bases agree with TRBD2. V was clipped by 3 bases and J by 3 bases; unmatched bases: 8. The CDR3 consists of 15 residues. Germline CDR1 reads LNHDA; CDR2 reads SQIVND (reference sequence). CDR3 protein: CASSIGLAAIYEQYF. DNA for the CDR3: TGTGCCAGTAGTATCGGCCTAGCGGCGATCTACGAGCAGTACTTC.

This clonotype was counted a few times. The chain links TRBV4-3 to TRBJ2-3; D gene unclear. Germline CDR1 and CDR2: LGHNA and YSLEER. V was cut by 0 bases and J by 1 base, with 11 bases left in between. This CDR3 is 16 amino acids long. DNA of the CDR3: TGCGCCAGCAGCCAAGATACGGGCGGACGCACAGATACGCAGTATTTT. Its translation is CASSQDTGGRTDTQYF.

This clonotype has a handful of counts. CDR3 DNA sequence: TGTGCCAGCAGTCCCGGGACAGGGAACCAAGAGACCCAGTACTTC. Amino acids: CASSPGTGNQETQYF. This chain joins TRBV12-3 or TRBV12-4 and TRBJ2-5; 9 nucleotides align to TRBD1. The CDR3 length is 15 residues. V shed 5 bases, J shed 0 bases, and the junction held 4 bases outside the gene matches.

CDR3 residues: CASSYTAGSYEQYV. The DNA for the CDR3 is TGTGCCAGCAGTTACACCGCGGGTAGCTACGAGCAGTACGTC. V usage is TRBV6-5 and J usage is TRBJ2-7; possibly TRBD2 for D (5 bases). Germline V gene sequence: CDR1 MNHEY, CDR2 SVGAGI. The CDR3 has 14 amino acids. The V end lost 2 bases, the J end lost 3 bases, and 11 bases lay between the germline ends.

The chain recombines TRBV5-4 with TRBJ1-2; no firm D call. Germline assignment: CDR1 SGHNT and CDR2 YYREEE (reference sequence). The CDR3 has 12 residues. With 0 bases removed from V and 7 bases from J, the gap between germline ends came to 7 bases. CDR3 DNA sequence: TGTGCCAGCAGCTTGGCCAGAGCTGGCTACACCTTC. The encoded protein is CASSLARAGYTF.

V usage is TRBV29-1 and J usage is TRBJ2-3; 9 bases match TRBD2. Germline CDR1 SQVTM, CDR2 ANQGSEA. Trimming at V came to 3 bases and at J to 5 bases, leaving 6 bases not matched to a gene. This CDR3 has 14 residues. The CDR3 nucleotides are TGCAGCGTTGAGACTAGCGGATTTGAAGATACGCAGTATTTT. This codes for CSVETSGFEDTQYF.

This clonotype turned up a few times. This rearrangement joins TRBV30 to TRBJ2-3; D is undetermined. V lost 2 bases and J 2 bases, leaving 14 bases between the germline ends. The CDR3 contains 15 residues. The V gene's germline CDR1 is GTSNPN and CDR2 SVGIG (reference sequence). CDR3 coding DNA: TGTGCCTGGAGTAGGGCCACCGGAATCACAGATACGCAGTATTTT. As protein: CAWSRATGITDTQYF. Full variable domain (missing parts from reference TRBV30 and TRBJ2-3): SQTIHQWPATLVQPVGSPLSLECTVEGTSNPNLYWYRQAAGRGLQLLFYSVGIGQISSEVPQNLSASRPQDRQFILSSKKLLLSDSGFYLCAWSRATGITDTQYFGPGTRLTVL.

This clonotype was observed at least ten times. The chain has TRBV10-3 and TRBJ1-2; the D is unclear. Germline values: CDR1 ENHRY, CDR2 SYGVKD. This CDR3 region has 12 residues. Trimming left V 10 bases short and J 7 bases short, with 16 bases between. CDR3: CATVPPLGGYTF. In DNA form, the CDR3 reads TGTGCCACCGTCCCTCCACTCGGTGGCTACACCTTC.

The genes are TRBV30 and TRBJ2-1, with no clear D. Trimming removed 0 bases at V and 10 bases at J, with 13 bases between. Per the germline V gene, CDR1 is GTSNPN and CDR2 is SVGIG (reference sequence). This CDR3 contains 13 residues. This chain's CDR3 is CAWSVNVEAEQFF. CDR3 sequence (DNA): TGTGCCTGGAGTGTAAATGTAGAGGCGGAGCAGTTCTTC.

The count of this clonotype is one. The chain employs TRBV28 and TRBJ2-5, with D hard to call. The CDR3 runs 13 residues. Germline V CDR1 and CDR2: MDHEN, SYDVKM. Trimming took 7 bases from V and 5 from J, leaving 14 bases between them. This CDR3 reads CASKSPVVETQYF. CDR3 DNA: TGTGCCAGCAAATCTCCGGTCGTGGAGACCCAGTACTTC.

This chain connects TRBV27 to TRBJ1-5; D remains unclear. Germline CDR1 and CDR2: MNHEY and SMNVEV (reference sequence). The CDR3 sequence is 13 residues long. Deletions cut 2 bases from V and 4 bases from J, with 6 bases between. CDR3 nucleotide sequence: TGTGCCAGCAGTTTAAAGGTGAATCAGCCCCAGCATTTT. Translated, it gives CASSLKVNQPQHF.

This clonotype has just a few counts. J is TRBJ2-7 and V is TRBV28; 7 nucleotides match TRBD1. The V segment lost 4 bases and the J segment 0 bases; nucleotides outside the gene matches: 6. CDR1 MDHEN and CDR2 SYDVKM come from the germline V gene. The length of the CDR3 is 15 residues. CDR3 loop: CASSSPGQISYEQYF. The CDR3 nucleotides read TGTGCCAGCAGTTCCCCGGGACAGATCTCCTACGAGCAGTACTTC. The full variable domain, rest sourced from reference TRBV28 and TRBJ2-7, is DVKVTQSSRYLVKRTGEKVFLECVQDMDHENMFWYRQDPGLGLRLIYFSYDVKMKEKGDIPEGYSVSREKKERFSLILESASTNQTSMYLCASSSPGQISYEQYFGPGTRLTVT.

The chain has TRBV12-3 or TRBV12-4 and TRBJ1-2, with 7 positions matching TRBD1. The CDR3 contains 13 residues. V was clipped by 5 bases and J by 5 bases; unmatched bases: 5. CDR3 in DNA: TGTGCCAGCAGTCCTCGACAGGGTTATGGCTACACCTTC. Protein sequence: CASSPRQGYGYTF.

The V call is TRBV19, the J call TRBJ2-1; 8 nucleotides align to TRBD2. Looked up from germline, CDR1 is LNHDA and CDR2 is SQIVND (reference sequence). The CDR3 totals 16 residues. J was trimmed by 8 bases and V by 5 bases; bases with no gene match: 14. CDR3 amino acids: CASSRPLAGGIDEQFF. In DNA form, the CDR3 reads TGTGCCAGTAGTCGTCCGTTGGCGGGAGGTATAGATGAGCAGTTCTTC.

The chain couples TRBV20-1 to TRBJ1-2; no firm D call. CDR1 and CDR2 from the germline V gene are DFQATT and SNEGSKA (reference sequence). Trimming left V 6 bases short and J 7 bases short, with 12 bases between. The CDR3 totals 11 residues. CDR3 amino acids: CSADRAGGYTF. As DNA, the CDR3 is TGCAGTGCCGATAGGGCTGGTGGCTACACCTTC.

CDR3 sequence reads: CASSFGGAARVYSPLHF. CDR3 nucleotides: TGTGCCAGCAGTTTTGGGGGGGCAGCCCGTGTTTATTCACCCCTCCACTTT. This chain links TRBV28 with TRBJ1-6; perhaps TRBD1 as D (6 bases). The CDR3 length is 17 residues. V was trimmed by 3 bases and J by 8 bases, leaving 20 bases between them. The germline V gene has CDR1 MDHEN and CDR2 SYDVKM.

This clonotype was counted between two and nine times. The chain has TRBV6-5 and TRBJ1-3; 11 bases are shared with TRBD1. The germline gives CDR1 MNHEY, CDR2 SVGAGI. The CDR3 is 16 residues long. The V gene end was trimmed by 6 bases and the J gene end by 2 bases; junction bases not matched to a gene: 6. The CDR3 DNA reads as TGTGCCAGCAGCGCCGGGACAGGGGGAACTGGAAACACCATATATTTT. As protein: CASSAGTGGTGNTIYF.

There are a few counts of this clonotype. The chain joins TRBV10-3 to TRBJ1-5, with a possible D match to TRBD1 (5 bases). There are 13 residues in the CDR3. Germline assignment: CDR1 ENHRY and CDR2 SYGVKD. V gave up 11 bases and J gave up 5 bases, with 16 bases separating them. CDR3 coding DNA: TGTGCCGTTGGCGAGGACAATCATCAGCCCCAGCATTTT. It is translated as CAVGEDNHQPQHF.

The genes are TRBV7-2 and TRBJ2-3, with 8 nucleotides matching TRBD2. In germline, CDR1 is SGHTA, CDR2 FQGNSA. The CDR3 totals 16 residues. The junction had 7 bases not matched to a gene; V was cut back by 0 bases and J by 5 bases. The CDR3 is CASSLAQREKKDTQYF. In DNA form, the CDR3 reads TGTGCCAGCAGCTTAGCCCAGCGGGAGAAGAAAGATACGCAGTATTTT.

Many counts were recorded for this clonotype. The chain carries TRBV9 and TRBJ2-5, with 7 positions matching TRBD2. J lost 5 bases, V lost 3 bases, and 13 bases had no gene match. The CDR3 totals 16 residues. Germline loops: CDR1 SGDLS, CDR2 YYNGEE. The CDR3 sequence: CASSGPLREGKETQYF. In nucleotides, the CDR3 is TGTGCCAGCAGCGGGCCCTTGAGGGAGGGCAAGGAGACCCAGTACTTC.

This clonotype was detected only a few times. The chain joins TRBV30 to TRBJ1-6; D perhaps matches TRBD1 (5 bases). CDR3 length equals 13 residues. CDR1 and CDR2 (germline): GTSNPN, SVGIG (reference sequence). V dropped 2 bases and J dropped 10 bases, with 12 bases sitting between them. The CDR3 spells CAWSNVGESPLHF. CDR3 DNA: TGTGCCTGGAGTAACGTAGGGGAGTCACCCCTCCACTTT.